This T cell receptor (beta chain) was recovered during a study of control samples from healthy donors and cancer patients. Germline V CDR1 and CDR2: SGHNT, YYREEE (reference sequence). V gave up 4 bases and J gave up 5 bases; unmatched junction bases: 14. CDR3 size: 17 residues. The table came from immunoSEQ multiplex PCR; TCRdb's copy has only in-frame clones and leaves some out. The sample includes 25,000 to 35,000 clones, 91% of them seen just once. This receptor was taken from a man aged 45-65 years with lung cancer. The sample comprised PBMCs. The chain couples TRBV5-4 to TRBJ2-3; the match to TRBD2 covers 9 bases. CDR3 residues: CASSLTRSSGEVDTQYF. CDR3 bases: TGTGCCAGCAGCCTTACCAGGTCTAGCGGGGAGGTAGATACGCAGTATTTT. The full variable domain, its missing parts supplied by reference TRBV5-4 and TRBJ2-3, is ETGVTQSPTHLIKTRGQQVTLRCSSQSGHNTVSWYQQALGQGPQFIFQYYREEENGRGNFPPRFSGLQFPNYSSELNVNALELDDSALYLCASSLTRSSGEVDTQYFGPGTRLTVL.